The TCR beta chain described here comes from a study of OX40 agonist ivuxolimab in advanced cancers. Study at large: Partial responses were seen in three patients, one with hepatocellular carcinoma and two with cutaneous melanoma.

Only a few counts were recorded for this clone. Trimming took off 8 bases at V and 5 bases at J, with 19 bases between the two ends. Per the germline V gene, CDR1 is SGHVS and CDR2 is FQNEAQ. The CDR3 length is 15 residues. The protocol was immunoSEQ multiplex PCR, while the TCRdb copy is restricted to in-frame clones and leaves out a portion. The table includes 55,000 to 80,000 clones, nearly 90% detected once. The TCR was taken from an adult with an advanced solid tumor such as melanoma, head and neck, liver or kidney cancer. V is TRBV7-8 and J is TRBJ1-5; no clear D. This specimen consisted of CD4+ or CD8+ T cells sorted from blood, obtained in a trial of the OX40 agonist ivuxolimab. For the CDR3, the DNA is TGTGCCAGCTCGATCGCGGGTTTTGGACATCAGCCCCAGCATTTT. It is translated as CASSIAGFGHQPQHF.